Listed below are T cell receptor beta chains from one sample, sequenced in a study of T cell changes during pregnancy in multiple sclerosis. The table came from immunoSEQ multiplex PCR; TCRdb's copy has only in-frame clones and leaves some out. Of under 95,000 clones listed, around nine tenths are singletons. The source material was peripheral blood, sampled in the second trimester of pregnancy. Receptor source: a female donor with multiple sclerosis, enrolled in a pregnancy study. Each CDR3 is given with its conserved first and last residue. D genes are given only for firm matches. Some rows mark clone size as missing; the rest say once, few, many or name a class of expanded clone.

CASSEAAVLSTEAFF | TGTGCCAGCAGTGAAGCTGCGGTTCTTAGCACTGAAGCTTTCTTT | NA | NA | TRBJ1-1 | TRBV6-1
CASSLQGGNNEQFF | TGTGCTAGCAGCTTACAGGGCGGCAACAATGAGCAGTTCTTC | NA | NA | TRBJ2-1 | TRBV7-7
CSVQGFRDTEAFF | TGCAGCGTACAGGGGTTTCGGGACACTGAAGCTTTCTTT | NA | TRBD1 | TRBJ1-1 | TRBV29-1
CASSLPGGEGYGYTF | TGTGCCAGCAGCTTGCCAGGGGGCGAGGGGTATGGCTACACCTTC | NA | TRBD1 | TRBJ1-2 | TRBV5-4
CASSRGQGGPYNEQFF | TGTGCCAGCAGTCGAGGACAGGGCGGGCCCTACAATGAGCAGTTCTTC | NA | TRBD1 | TRBJ2-1 | TRBV6-6
CASSFRSWSSYNEQFF | TGCGCCAGCAGCTTCCGTTCGTGGAGCTCCTACAATGAGCAGTTCTTC | NA | NA | TRBJ2-1 | TRBV5-1
CASSQDGTASEGYTF | TGCGCCAGCAGCCAAGACGGGACAGCGTCCGAAGGCTACACCTTC | NA | TRBD1 | TRBJ1-2 | TRBV4-1
CASSLIATETQYF | TGTGCCAGCAGCTTAATAGCAACTGAGACCCAGTACTTC | NA | NA | TRBJ2-5 | TRBV7-9
CASSYFRVNSNQPQHF | TGTGCCAGCAGTTACTTTCGAGTAAATAGCAATCAGCCCCAGCATTTT | NA | NA | TRBJ1-5 | TRBV6-6
CASSLTGSEAQYF | TGTGCCAGCAGCTTGACAGGATCCGAGGCCCAGTACTTC | once | NA | TRBJ2-5 | TRBV5-5
CASSYKQGATDTQYF | TGTGCCAGCAGCTATAAACAGGGGGCCACAGATACGCAGTATTTT | NA | TRBD1 | TRBJ2-3 | TRBV5-4
CASSIPGGSNEKLFF | TGTGCCAGTAGTATCCCGGGGGGATCAAATGAAAAACTGTTTTTT | NA | NA | TRBJ1-4 | TRBV19
CASSPGQRPNYGYTF | TGTGCCAGTAGTCCTGGACAGCGACCTAACTATGGCTACACCTTC | NA | NA | TRBJ1-2 | TRBV19
CATSRDPSGSYEQYF | TGTGCCACCAGCAGAGATCCTAGCGGCTCCTACGAGCAGTACTTC | once | TRBD2 | TRBJ2-7 | TRBV15
CASSIVGVTEAFF | TGTGCCAGTAGTATTGTCGGGGTTACTGAAGCTTTCTTT | NA | NA | TRBJ1-1 | TRBV19
CASSLPSGLAYEQFF | TGTGCCAGCAGTTTGCCAAGCGGGCTAGCGTATGAGCAGTTCTTC | NA | NA | TRBJ2-1 | TRBV28
CASRGDEKETQYF | TGTGCCAGCAGGGGAGACGAAAAAGAGACCCAGTACTTC | NA | NA | TRBJ2-5 | TRBV2
CASSLLAGGGTGELFF | TGTGCCAGCAGCCTGCTAGCGGGAGGGGGCACCGGGGAGCTGTTTTTT | NA | TRBD2 | TRBJ2-2 | TRBV7-9
CASSLDQGLYGYTF | TGTGCCAGCAGCTTAGATCAGGGGCTCTATGGCTACACCTTC | NA | NA | TRBJ1-2 | TRBV7-2
CASTHGGHEQFF | TGTGCCAGCACCCACGGGGGGCATGAGCAGTTCTTC | NA | NA | TRBJ2-1 | TRBV5-4
CASWDFFTDTQYF | TGTGCCAGTTGGGACTTCTTCACAGATACGCAGTATTTT | NA | NA | TRBJ2-3 | TRBV2
CASSPQLAGDTGELFF | TGTGCCAGCTCACCGCAACTAGCGGGAGACACCGGGGAGCTGTTTTTT | NA | TRBD2 | TRBJ2-2 | TRBV18
CASSRRGWGDTEAFF | TGTGCCAGCAGCCGACGGGGGTGGGGGGACACTGAAGCTTTCTTT | NA | NA | TRBJ1-1 | TRBV2
CASSQQGPGELFF | TGTGCCAGCAGCCAGCAGGGCCCCGGGGAGCTGTTTTTT | NA | NA | TRBJ2-2 | TRBV14
CASSLGQGVQYEQYF | TGTGCTAGCAGCTTAGGACAGGGGGTTCAATACGAGCAGTACTTC | NA | TRBD1 | TRBJ2-7 | TRBV7-7
CASSPGGNSPLHF | TGTGCCAGCAGCCCCGGGGGAAATTCACCCCTCCACTTT | NA | NA | TRBJ1-6 | TRBV14
CATSRNRGTGQGQPQHF | TGTGCCACCAGCAGAAATAGGGGGACAGGGCAGGGCCAGCCCCAGCATTTT | NA | TRBD1 | TRBJ1-5 | TRBV15
CAYRGPAYNSPLHF | TGTGCCTACAGGGGGCCCGCCTATAATTCACCCCTCCACTTT | NA | TRBD1 | TRBJ1-6 | TRBV30
CASSNGGQPQHF | TGTGCCAGTAGTAACGGGGGTCAGCCCCAGCATTTT | NA | NA | TRBJ1-5 | TRBV19
CASSNSKDSKKRGGSTEAFF | TGTGCCAGCAGCAATTCGAAGGACAGTAAAAAAAGAGGTGGGAGCACTGAAGCTTTCTTT | NA | NA | TRBJ1-1 | TRBV21-1
CASSLKPQGAQGYGGELFF | TGTGCCAGCAGTTTAAAGCCTCAGGGGGCGCAGGGGTACGGCGGGGAGCTGTTTTTT | NA | TRBD1 | TRBJ2-2 | TRBV28
CASGPDRDPHSF | TGTGCTAGTGGCCCCGACAGGGACCCTCATTCGTTC | NA | TRBD1 | TRBJ1-2 | TRBV12-5
CASTRASGRDEQFF | TGTGCCAGCACCCGCGCTAGCGGGAGGGATGAGCAGTTCTTC | NA | TRBD2 | TRBJ2-1 | TRBV27
CASSLGLGGDTF | TGTGCCAGCAGCTTAGGCTTGGGCGGGGACACCTTC | NA | NA | TRBJ1-2 | TRBV7-9
CSVDTDREGGYTF | TGCAGCGTTGACACGGACAGGGAAGGCGGCTACACCTTC | NA | TRBD1 | TRBJ1-2 | TRBV29-1
CASSLTLYNEQFF | TGTGCCAGCAGCCTGACACTTTACAATGAGCAGTTCTTC | NA | NA | TRBJ2-1 | TRBV11-2
CASSTRQGNYGYTF | TGCGCCAGCAGCACCCGACAGGGTAACTATGGCTACACCTTC | NA | TRBD1 | TRBJ1-2 | TRBV4-1
CASSLAGYGYTF | TGTGCCAGCAGCTTGGCGGGGTATGGCTACACCTTC | once | NA | TRBJ1-2 | TRBV5-4
CASSLSGSFNEKLFF | TGTGCCAGCAGTTTATCAGGCAGCTTTAATGAAAAACTGTTTTTT | NA | NA | TRBJ1-4 | TRBV28
CASSLRTSGGASTGELFF | TGTGCCAGCAGCCTAAGGACTAGCGGGGGGGCGAGTACCGGGGAGCTGTTTTTT | NA | TRBD2 | TRBJ2-2 | TRBV7-6
CASSPTGQGNAGELFF | TGCGCCAGCAGCCCCACGGGACAGGGTAACGCCGGGGAGCTGTTTTTT | NA | TRBD1 | TRBJ2-2 | TRBV4-1
CASRFDSNYGYTF | TGTGCCAGCAGGTTCGACTCTAACTATGGCTACACCTTC | NA | NA | TRBJ1-2 | TRBV7-8
CASSKGAQDYGYTF | TGTGCCAGCAGCAAAGGGGCACAAGACTATGGCTACACCTTC | NA | NA | TRBJ1-2 | TRBV21-1
CASSARTSGATSYNEQFF | TGTGCCAGCTCAGCCCGGACTAGCGGGGCCACCTCCTACAATGAGCAGTTCTTC | NA | TRBD2 | TRBJ2-1 | TRBV18
CASSRASPPYYEQYF | TGTGCCAGCAGCCGCGCGAGCCCACCGTACTACGAGCAGTACTTC | once | NA | TRBJ2-7 | TRBV6-6
CASSLGTVSSYEQYF | TGCGCCAGCAGCTTGGGGACAGTTAGCTCCTACGAGCAGTACTTC | NA | NA | TRBJ2-7 | TRBV5-1
CASSLGQPTDTQYF | TGTGCCAGCAGTTTGGGACAGCCCACAGATACGCAGTATTTT | NA | TRBD1 | TRBJ2-3 | TRBV6-5
CASSSRPEPQHF | TGTGCCAGCAGCTCGCGGCCCGAGCCCCAGCATTTT | NA | NA | TRBJ1-5 | TRBV7-8